These 15 T cell receptor beta chains originate from one sample sequenced in a study of T cell repertoires in cytomegalovirus infection. TCRdb passed the reads through MiXCR, listing each CDR3 protein once. The data show around 630,000 distinct CDR3 sequences, approximately 24% seen once. Sequenced input: CD8+ T cells from PBMCs. Source of these receptors: a human donor in good health (CMV status not recorded). Some clones in this sample may be carry-over from other donors' samples.

The V gene is TRBV27, the J gene TRBJ2-7; 7 nucleotides align to TRBD1. The CDR3 has 14 amino acids. Germline V lookup: CDR1 MNHEY, CDR2 SMNVEV (reference sequence). V shed 5 bases, J shed 3 bases, and the junction held 7 bases outside the gene matches. The CDR3 loop is CASSATGTDYEQYF. CDR3 in DNA: TGTGCCAGCAGTGCAACCGGGACAGACTACGAGCAGTACTTC.

As to this clonotype: This may come from a read error, since a much larger clone is one base off. The CDR3 reads CGISESMKGQSYEQYF. Written as DNA, the CDR3 is TGTGGCATCAGTGAGTCGATGAAGGGTCAGAGCTACGAGCAGTACTTC. This sequence joins TRBV10-3 and TRBJ2-7; no firm D call. The CDR3 runs to 16 residues. Germline CDR1 and CDR2: ENHRY and SYGVKD.

V is TRBV6-2 or TRBV6-3 and J is TRBJ2-3; 8 bases align to TRBD2. CDR3 length: 15 amino acids. J lost 0 bases, V lost 6 bases, and 5 bases had no gene match. Germline V CDR1 and CDR2: MNHEY, SVGEGT. CDR3 in amino acids: CASSGAGASTDTQYF. CDR3 coding DNA: TGTGCCAGCAGCGGAGCGGGGGCGAGCACAGATACGCAGTATTTT.

This clonotype was picked up many times. CDR3 nucleotide sequence: TGTGCCAGCAGCTTTAACTCCCGGGACCCAAGTTTTGGCTACAATGAGCAGTTCTTC. Translation: CASSFNSRDPSFGYNEQFF. The chain recombines TRBV7-2 with TRBJ2-1; the D call may be TRBD1 or TRBD2 (5 bases each). V dropped 3 bases and J dropped 3 bases, with 24 bases sitting between them. This CDR3 has 19 residues. Germline V gives CDR1 SGHTA, CDR2 FQGNSA. Together with reference TRBV7-2 and TRBJ2-1, the CDR3 gives the full variable domain: GAGVSQSPSNKVTEKGKDVELRCDPISGHTALYWYRQSLGQGLEFLIYFQGNSAPDKSGLPSDRFSAERTGGSVSTLTIQRTQQEDSAVYLCASSFNSRDPSFGYNEQFFGPGTRLTVL.

The rearrangement links TRBV6-1 to TRBJ2-3; D is perhaps TRBD1 (6 bases). The germline gives CDR1 MNHNS, CDR2 SASEGT. This CDR3 contains 17 residues. Trimming took off 5 bases at V and 1 base at J, with 19 bases between the two ends. The CDR3 region is CASSSHLVNRGTDTQYF. The DNA for the CDR3 is TGTGCCAGCAGTTCCCACCTGGTTAACAGGGGCACAGATACGCAGTATTTT.

This clonotype occurred many times. This chain connects TRBV7-9 to TRBJ1-4; D unclear. This CDR3 comprises 13 residues. Looked up from germline, CDR1 is SEHNR and CDR2 is FQNEAQ (reference sequence). Trimming cost V 4 bases and J 5 bases, with 8 bases left between them. The CDR3 nucleotides are TGTGCCAGCAGCTCGGGAGGGAATGAAAAACTGTTTTTT. It specifies CASSSGGNEKLFF.

The gene calls are TRBV28 and TRBJ1-4; a possible D gene is TRBD1 (5 bases). Germline CDR1 MDHEN, CDR2 SYDVKM. V dropped 8 bases and J dropped 3 bases, with 13 bases sitting between them. This CDR3 is built from 14 residues. The CDR3 bases are TGTGCCAGCTCCGAAAGGGGACCTAATGAAAAACTGTTTTTT. Translation: CASSERGPNEKLFF.

This sequence joins TRBV4-2 and TRBJ2-1; 9 bases align to TRBD1. V lost 1 base and J lost 5; bases outside the gene matches: 6. Germline CDR1 LGHNA, CDR2 YNFKEQ. This CDR3 is 16 amino acids long. The CDR3 reads CASSQVGTGRDNEQFF. The CDR3 region has the DNA TGTGCCAGCAGCCAAGTGGGGACAGGGCGGGACAATGAGCAGTTCTTC.

In regard to this clonotype: The junction differs from germline at one of its ends, possibly a read error. This chain links TRBV20-1 with TRBJ1-2; D may be TRBD1 (5 bases). This CDR3 is 11 amino acids long. The germline V gene has CDR1 DFQATT and CDR2 SNEGSKA (reference sequence). The CDR3 loop reads CSARWDYGYTF. The CDR3 DNA reads as TGCAGTGCTCGATGGGACTACGGCTACACCTTC.

This clonotype appeared once. The chain links TRBV7-6 to TRBJ1-2; tentative D call: TRBD1 (5 bases). Germline CDR1 reads SGHVS; CDR2 reads FNYEAQ. The germline V and J ends were trimmed by 8 bases and 8 bases, with 18 bases remaining between them. The CDR3 runs to 13 residues. The CDR3 nucleotides read TGTGCCAGCCCTGGGGGACTCACTCGAGGCTACACCTTC. The encoded protein is CASPGGLTRGYTF.

This clonotype was counted ten times or more. This chain links TRBV11-2 with TRBJ2-1; D remains unclear. Germline V lookup: CDR1 SGHAT, CDR2 FQNNGV. Trimming pared 3 bases from V and 8 bases from J, leaving 5 bases between. CDR3 length: 11 residues. The CDR3 region is CASSFGDEQFF. CDR3 bases: TGTGCCAGCAGCTTTGGGGATGAGCAGTTCTTC.

This rearrangement joins TRBV9 to TRBJ1-5; 12 bases map to TRBD1. V dropped 1 base and J dropped 0; count of bases not matched to a gene: 8. From germline, CDR1 is SGDLS and CDR2 YYNGEE. This CDR3 is built from 19 residues. CDR3 residues: CASSVKSGQGADSNQPQHF. As DNA, the CDR3 is TGTGCCAGCAGCGTAAAGTCGGGACAGGGGGCCGATAGCAATCAGCCCCAGCATTTT. Looking up the rest from reference TRBV9 and TRBJ1-5 gives the full variable domain: DSGVTQTPKHLITATGQRVTLRCSPRSGDLSVYWYQQSLDQGLQFLIQYYNGEERAKGNILERFSAQQFPDLHSELNLSSLELGDSALYFCASSVKSGQGADSNQPQHFGDGTRLSIL.

This clonotype was recorded at least ten times. V usage is TRBV7-2 and J usage is TRBJ2-3; D is perhaps TRBD1 or TRBD2 (5 bases each). This CDR3 region has 23 residues. V was clipped by 5 bases and J by 0 bases, with 36 bases between them. The germline CDR1 and CDR2 sequences are SGHTA and FQGNSA. The CDR3 is CASSQPSGIRQQGASSSTDTQYF. The DNA of the CDR3 is TGTGCCAGCAGCCAACCCTCGGGAATTCGACAGCAAGGGGCCTCGTCTAGCACAGATACGCAGTATTTT.

This clonotype was picked up many times. This chain links TRBV4-2 with TRBJ2-3; possible D gene TRBD1, 6 bases. V was trimmed by 4 bases and J by 4 bases, leaving 18 bases between them. Germline V gene data show CDR1 as LGHNA and CDR2 as YNFKEQ. The CDR3 totals 16 residues. CDR3 nucleotide sequence: TGTGCCAGCAGCCTTGACAGGTCGGATTACGCAGATACGCAGTATTTT. As protein: CASSLDRSDYADTQYF.

This rearrangement joins TRBV29-1 to TRBJ2-7; a possible D gene is TRBD1 (6 bases). Germline V gene lookup returns CDR1 SQVTM and CDR2 ANQGSEA. V gave up 7 bases and J gave up 2 bases, with 21 bases separating them. The length of the CDR3 is 15 residues. CDR3 loop: CSAYSARDTPYEQYF. In nucleotides, the CDR3 is TGCAGCGCCTATTCAGCCCGGGACACCCCCTACGAGCAGTACTTC.